The 2 T cell receptor beta chains in this list originate from one sample, sequenced in a study of post-analysis software for immune sequencing data. Study observations and caveats: With TRBV5-6, TRBV5-1 and TRBV20-1 included, about five TRBV segments were more frequent in patients than in controls.

These receptors have no identified antigens. Researchers reported that TCR beta cDNA libraries carried unique molecular identifiers. TCRdb used MiXCR to reprocess the PCR reads, holding one entry per CDR3 protein. This sample has roughly 180,000 distinct CDR3 sequences; approximately 30% occur once, and the top ten carry 1.5%. Sequencing input: blood. Receptors originate from a girl between 5 and 17 years old with multiple sclerosis.

The chain couples TRBV7-9 to TRBJ2-3, with D hard to call. CDR1 SEHNR and CDR2 FQNEAQ come from the germline V gene (reference sequence). Trimming removed 1 base at V and 0 bases at J, with 5 bases between. The length of the CDR3 is 14 residues. The CDR3 nucleotides are TGTGCCAGCAGCTTAGTCGACAGCACAGATACGCAGTATTTT. Its protein is CASSLVDSTDTQYF.

This clonotype was counted between two and nine times. The CDR3 bases are TGCGCCAGCAGCGACGCCGCCAGCGGGAGACCTGGGAGGGGCTACAATGAGCAGTTCTTC. It specifies CASSDAASGRPGRGYNEQFF. The chain combines TRBV10-2 with TRBJ2-1, with TRBD2 matching over 8 bases. There are 20 residues in the CDR3. The junction had 22 bases not matched to a gene; V was cut back by 6 bases and J by 3 bases. Germline CDR1 and CDR2: WSHSY and SAAADI.